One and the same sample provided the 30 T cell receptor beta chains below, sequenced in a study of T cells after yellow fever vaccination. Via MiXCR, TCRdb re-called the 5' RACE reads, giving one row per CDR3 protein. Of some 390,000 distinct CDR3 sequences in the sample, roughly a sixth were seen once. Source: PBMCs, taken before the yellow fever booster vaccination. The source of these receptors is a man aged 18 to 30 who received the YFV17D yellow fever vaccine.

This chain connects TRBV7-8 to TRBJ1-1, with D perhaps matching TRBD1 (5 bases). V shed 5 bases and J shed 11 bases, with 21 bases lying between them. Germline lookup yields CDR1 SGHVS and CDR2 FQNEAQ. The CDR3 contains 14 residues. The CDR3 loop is CASSPLGQLGGAFF. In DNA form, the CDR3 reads TGTGCCAGCAGCCCGTTGGGGCAGCTCGGGGGTGCTTTCTTT.

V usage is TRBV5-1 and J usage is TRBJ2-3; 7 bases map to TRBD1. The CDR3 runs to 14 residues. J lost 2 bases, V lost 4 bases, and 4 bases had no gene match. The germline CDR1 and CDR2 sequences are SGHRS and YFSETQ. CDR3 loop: CASSGTGATDTQYF. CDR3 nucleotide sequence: TGCGCCAGCAGCGGTACAGGGGCCACAGATACGCAGTATTTT. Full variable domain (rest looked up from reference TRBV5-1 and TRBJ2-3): KAGVTQTPRYLIKTRGQQVTLSCSPISGHRSVSWYQQTPGQGLQFLFEYFSETQRNKGNFPGRFSGRQFSNSRSEMNVSTLELGDSALYLCASSGTGATDTQYFGPGTRLTVL.

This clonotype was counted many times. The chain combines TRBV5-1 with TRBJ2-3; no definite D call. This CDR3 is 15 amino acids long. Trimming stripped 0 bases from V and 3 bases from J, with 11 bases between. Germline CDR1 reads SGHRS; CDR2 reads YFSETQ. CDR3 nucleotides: TGCGCCAGCAGCTTGGGGGCAGGAACGACAGATACGCAGTATTTT. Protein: CASSLGAGTTDTQYF.

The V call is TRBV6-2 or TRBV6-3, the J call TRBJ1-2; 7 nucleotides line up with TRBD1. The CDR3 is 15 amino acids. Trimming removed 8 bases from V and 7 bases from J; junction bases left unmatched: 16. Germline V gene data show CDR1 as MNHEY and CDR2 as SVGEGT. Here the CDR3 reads CASGKSDRPPSGYTF. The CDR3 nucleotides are TGTGCCAGCGGTAAATCGGACAGGCCGCCCTCTGGCTACACCTTC.

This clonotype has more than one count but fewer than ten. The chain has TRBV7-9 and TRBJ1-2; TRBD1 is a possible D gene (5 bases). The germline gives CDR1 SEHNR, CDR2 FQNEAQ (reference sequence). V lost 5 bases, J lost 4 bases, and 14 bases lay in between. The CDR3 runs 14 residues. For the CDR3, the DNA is TGTGCCAGCAGCGCCCGGGACCGAGCCTATGGCTACACCTTC. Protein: CASSARDRAYGYTF.

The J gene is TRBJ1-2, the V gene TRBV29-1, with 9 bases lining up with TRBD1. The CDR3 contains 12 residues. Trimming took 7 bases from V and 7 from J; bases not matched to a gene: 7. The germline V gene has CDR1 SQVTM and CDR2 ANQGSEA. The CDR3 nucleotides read TGCAGCGCCGGGGACAGGGAGGTTGGCTACACCTTC. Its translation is CSAGDREVGYTF.

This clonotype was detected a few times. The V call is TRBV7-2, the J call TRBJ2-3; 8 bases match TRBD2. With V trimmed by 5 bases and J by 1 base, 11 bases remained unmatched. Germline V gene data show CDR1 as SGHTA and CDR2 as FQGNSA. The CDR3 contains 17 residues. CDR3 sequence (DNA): TGTGCCAGCAGCCCGTTCGGAGGAGCGGGAGGCACAGATACGCAGTATTTT. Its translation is CASSPFGGAGGTDTQYF.

The CDR3 sequence: CASSPTRQRNTGELFF. The CDR3 DNA sequence: TGTGCCAGCAGCCCAACTCGACAGAGGAACACCGGGGAGCTGTTTTTT. The rearrangement uses TRBV4-2 and TRBJ2-2, with D perhaps TRBD1 (5 bases). Germline V lookup: CDR1 LGHNA, CDR2 YNFKEQ. V was trimmed by 4 bases and J by 1 base, leaving 13 bases between them. The CDR3 spans 16 residues.

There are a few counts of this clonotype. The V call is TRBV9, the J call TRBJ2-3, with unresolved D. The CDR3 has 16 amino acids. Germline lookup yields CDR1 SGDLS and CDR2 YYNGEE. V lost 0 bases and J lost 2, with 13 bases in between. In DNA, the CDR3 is TGTGCCAGCAGCGTAGGGGCAGTGGATTTCACAGATACGCAGTATTTT. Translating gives CASSVGAVDFTDTQYF.

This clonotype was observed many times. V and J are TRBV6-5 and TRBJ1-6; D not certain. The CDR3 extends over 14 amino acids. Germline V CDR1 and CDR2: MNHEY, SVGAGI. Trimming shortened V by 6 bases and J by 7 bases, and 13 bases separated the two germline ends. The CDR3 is CASRWGTANSPLHF. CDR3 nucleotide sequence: TGTGCCAGCAGGTGGGGAACTGCGAATTCACCCCTCCACTTT.

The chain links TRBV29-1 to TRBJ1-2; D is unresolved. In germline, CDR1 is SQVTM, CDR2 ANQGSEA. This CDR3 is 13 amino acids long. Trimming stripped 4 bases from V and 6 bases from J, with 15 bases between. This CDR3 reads CSVGGLGEDGYTF. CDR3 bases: TGCAGCGTTGGGGGTCTCGGGGAGGATGGCTACACCTTC.

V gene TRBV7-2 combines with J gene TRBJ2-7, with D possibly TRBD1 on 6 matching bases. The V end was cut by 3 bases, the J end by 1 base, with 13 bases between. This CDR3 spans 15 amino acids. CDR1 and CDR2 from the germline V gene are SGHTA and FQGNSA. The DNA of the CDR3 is TGTGCCAGCAGCTTCTCACTGGACAGTTCCTACGAGCAGTACGTC. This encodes CASSFSLDSSYEQYV.

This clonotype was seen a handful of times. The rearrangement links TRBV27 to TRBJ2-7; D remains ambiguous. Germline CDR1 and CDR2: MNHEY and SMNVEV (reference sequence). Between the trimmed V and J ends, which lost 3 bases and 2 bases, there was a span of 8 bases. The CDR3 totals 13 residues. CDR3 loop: CASSLKRTYEQYF. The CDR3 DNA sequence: TGTGCCAGCAGTTTGAAGAGGACCTACGAGCAGTACTTC.

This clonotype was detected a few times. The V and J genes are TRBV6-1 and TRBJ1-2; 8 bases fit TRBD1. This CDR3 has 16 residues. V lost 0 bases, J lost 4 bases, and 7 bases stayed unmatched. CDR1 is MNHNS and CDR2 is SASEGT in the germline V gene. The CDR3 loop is CASSEAWTGRVYGYTF. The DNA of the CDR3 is TGTGCCAGCAGTGAAGCTTGGACAGGGCGGGTCTATGGCTACACCTTC.

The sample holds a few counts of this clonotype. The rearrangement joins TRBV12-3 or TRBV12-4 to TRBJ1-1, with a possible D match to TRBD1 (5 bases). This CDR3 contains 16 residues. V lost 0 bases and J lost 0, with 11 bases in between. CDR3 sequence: CASSLAGGILNTEAFF. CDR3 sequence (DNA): TGTGCCAGCAGTTTAGCGGGGGGGATTTTGAACACTGAAGCTTTCTTT.

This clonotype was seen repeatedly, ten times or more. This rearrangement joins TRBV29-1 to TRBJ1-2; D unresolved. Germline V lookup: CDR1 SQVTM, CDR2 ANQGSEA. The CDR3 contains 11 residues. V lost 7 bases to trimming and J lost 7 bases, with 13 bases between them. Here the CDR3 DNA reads TGCAGCGCCCTCTTGGGTGGTGGCTACACCTTC. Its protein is CSALLGGGYTF.

In DNA, the CDR3 is TGTGCCAGCAGCCTACAGGGACCGAACACTGAAGCTTTCTTT. It is translated as CASSLQGPNTEAFF. This chain joins TRBV7-9 and TRBJ1-1, with D possibly being TRBD1 (6 bases). Germline V CDR1 and CDR2: SEHNR, FQNEAQ (reference sequence). With 5 bases removed from V and 1 base from J, the gap between germline ends came to 11 bases. This CDR3 contains 14 residues.

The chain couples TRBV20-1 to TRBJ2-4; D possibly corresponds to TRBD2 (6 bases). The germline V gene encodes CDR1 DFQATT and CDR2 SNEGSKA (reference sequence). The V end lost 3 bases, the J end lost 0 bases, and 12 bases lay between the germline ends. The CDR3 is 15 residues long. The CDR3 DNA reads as TGCAGTGCTAGTACCGGGGGACTAGCCAAAAACATTCAGTACTTC. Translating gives CSASTGGLAKNIQYF.

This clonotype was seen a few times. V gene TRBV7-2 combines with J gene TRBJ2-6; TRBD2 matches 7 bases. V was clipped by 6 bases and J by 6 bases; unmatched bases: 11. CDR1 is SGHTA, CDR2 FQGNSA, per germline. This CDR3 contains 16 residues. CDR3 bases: TGTGCCAGCAGGTACCCGGGAGGCGGCCTGGCCAACGTCCTGACTTTC. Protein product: CASRYPGGGLANVLTF.

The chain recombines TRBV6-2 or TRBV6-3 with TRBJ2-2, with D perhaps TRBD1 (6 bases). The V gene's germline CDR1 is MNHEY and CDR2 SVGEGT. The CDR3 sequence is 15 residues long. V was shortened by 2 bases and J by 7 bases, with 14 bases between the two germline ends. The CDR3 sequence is CASSYVGARYGELFF. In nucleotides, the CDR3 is TGTGCCAGCAGTTACGTGGGGGCTCGGTACGGGGAGCTGTTTTTT.

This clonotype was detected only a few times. Written as DNA, the CDR3 is TGCAGTGCTTTTAGGAGCACCCTGGGGGGGGAGCTGTTTTTT. Translation: CSAFRSTLGGELFF. The chain combines TRBV20-1 with TRBJ2-2; D ambiguous. Trimming removed 5 bases from V and 8 bases from J, with 18 bases in between. Germline CDR1 is DFQATT and CDR2 is SNEGSKA (reference sequence). The CDR3 sequence is 14 residues long.

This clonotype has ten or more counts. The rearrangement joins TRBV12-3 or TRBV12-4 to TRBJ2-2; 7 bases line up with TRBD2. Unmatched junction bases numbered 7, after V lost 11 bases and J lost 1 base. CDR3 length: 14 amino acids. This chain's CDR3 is CAVLTSWNTGELFF. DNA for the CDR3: TGTGCCGTACTGACTAGCTGGAACACCGGGGAGCTGTTTTTT.

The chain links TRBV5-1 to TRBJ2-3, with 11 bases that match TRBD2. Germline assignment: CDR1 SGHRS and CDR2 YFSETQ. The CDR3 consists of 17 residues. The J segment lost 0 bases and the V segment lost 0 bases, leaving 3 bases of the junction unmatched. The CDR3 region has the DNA TGCGCCAGCAGCTTGGGGCCTAGCGGGGGGAGCACAGATACGCAGTATTTT. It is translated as CASSLGPSGGSTDTQYF.

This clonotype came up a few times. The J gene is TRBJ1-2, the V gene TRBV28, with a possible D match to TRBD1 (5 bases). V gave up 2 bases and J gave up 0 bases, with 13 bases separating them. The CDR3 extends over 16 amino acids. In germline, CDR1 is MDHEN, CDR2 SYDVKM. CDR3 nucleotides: TGTGCCAGCAGTTTAGCCGGGACTCTGGCTAACTATGGCTACACCTTC. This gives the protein CASSLAGTLANYGYTF.

CDR3 nucleotide sequence: TGTGCCAGCAGCCCCTCCACAGGGTCCGGGGCCAACGTCCTGACTTTC. Its translation: CASSPSTGSGANVLTF. This chain links TRBV12-3 or TRBV12-4 with TRBJ2-6, with TRBD1 as a possible D gene (6 bases). Trimming cost V 6 bases and J 4 bases, with 16 bases left between them. This CDR3 comprises 16 residues.

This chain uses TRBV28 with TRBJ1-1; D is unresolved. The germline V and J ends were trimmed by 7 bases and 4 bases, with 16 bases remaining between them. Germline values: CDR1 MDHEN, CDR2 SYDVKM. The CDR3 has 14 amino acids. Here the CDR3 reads CASTSGPWGTEAFF. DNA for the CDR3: TGTGCCAGCACCTCGGGCCCCTGGGGCACTGAAGCTTTCTTT.

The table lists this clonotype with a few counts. This CDR3 reads CASSVGPDGNTIYF. In nucleotides, the CDR3 is TGCGCCAGCAGCGTTGGTCCAGATGGAAACACCATATATTTT. The chain couples TRBV5-1 to TRBJ1-3; no clear D. The CDR3 loop spans 14 amino acids. In germline, CDR1 is SGHRS, CDR2 YFSETQ. V lost 4 bases to trimming and J lost 3 bases, with 11 bases between them.

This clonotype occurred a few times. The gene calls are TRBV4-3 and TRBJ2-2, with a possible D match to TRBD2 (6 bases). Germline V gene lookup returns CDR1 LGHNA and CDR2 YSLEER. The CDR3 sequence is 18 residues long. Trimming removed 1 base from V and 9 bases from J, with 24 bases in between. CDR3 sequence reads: CASSQGVGRGSVLWELFF. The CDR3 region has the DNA TGCGCCAGCAGCCAAGGAGTCGGCCGGGGGTCGGTACTGTGGGAGCTGTTTTTT.

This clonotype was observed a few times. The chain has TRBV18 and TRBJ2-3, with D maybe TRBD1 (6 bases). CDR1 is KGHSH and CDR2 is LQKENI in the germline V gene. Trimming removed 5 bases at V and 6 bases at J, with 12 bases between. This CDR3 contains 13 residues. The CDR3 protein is CASSSGDLDTQYF. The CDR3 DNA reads TGTGCCAGCTCATCAGGGGACCTGGATACGCAGTATTTT.

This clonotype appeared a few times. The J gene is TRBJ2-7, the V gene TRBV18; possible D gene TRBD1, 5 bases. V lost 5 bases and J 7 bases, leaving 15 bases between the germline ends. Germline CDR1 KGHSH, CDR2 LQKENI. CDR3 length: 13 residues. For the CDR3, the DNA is TGTGCCAGCTCAGCAGGGTCCCTACAGGAGCAGTACTTC. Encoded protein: CASSAGSLQEQYF.